This T cell receptor (beta chain) emerged from a study of cytomegalovirus exposure and HLA in healthy donors. Study findings and constraints: Researchers reported in a later analysis that a missense DCLRE1C variant was tied to TCR beta V- and J-gene trimming. For most subjects, TCR beta sequences were reported to predict HLA-A and HLA-B alleles with accuracy.

PCR used 60 Vbeta primers and 13 Jbeta primers. Profiled with immunoSEQ multiplex PCR; TCRdb holds only in-frame clones, not every one. The data contain around 190,000 clones, 65% to 90% of them singletons. Germline CDR1 and CDR2: LNHDA and SQIVND (reference sequence). This CDR3 spans 13 amino acids. Trimming stripped 8 bases from V and 5 bases from J, with 15 bases between. Details on this clone: Antigen: not known.

The sample taken for sequencing was PBMCs. The receptor was isolated from a woman aged 50 to 65 in good health and CMV-seronegative. V and J are TRBV19 and TRBJ2-5; D is perhaps TRBD1 (6 bases). In DNA form, the CDR3 reads TGTGCCAGTGGGGGCGACAGGCGGGAGACCCAGTACTTC. Amino acids: CASGGDRRETQYF.